The rows below give T cell receptor beta chains drawn from one sample of a study of a mutant IDH1 vaccine in newly diagnosed glioma. Libraries were prepared by immunoSEQ multiplex PCR; TCRdb keeps only in-frame clonotypes and omits some of them. This sample has tens of thousands of clones, with about four fifths found just once. Their antigens remain unidentified. The sequencing here drew on PBMCs, taken from a glioma patient whose treatment included an IDH1 peptide vaccine. Receptors were obtained from a man aged 35-49 years with glioma. The CDR3 runs from the conserved cysteine through the conserved F or W.

CDR3aa	v_gene	j_gene	len
CASSPSLKNTGELFF	TRBV7-2	TRBJ2-2	15
CASSRWAGRYNEQFF	TRBV14	TRBJ2-1	15
CASSSLTGIDEQYF	TRBV27	TRBJ2-7	14
CASSESGGNTIYF	TRBV10-1	TRBJ1-3	13
CASSVSTGGGNTIYF	TRBV9	TRBJ1-3	15
CASSSRQGANHGF	TRBV7-9	TRBJ1-2	13
CASSITDRVAEQYF	TRBV19	TRBJ2-7	14
CASSSTGFPYEQYF	TRBV7-8	TRBJ2-7	14
CAISDGDSPLHF	TRBV10-3	TRBJ1-6	12
CSGRQGYNEKLFF	TRBV29-1	TRBJ1-4	13
CASSRGTSFSGELFF	TRBV5-4	TRBJ2-2	15
CAWNPDRDREKLFF	TRBV30	TRBJ1-4	14
CASSLDTEAFF	TRBV9	TRBJ1-1	11
CASSLGQGIEQYF	TRBV5-4	TRBJ2-7	13
CASKFLGQGARSPLHF	TRBV5-4	TRBJ1-6	16
CASSYGSRNTEAFF	TRBV6-6	TRBJ1-1	14
CASHPGTGGYEQYF	TRBV5-4	TRBJ2-7	14
CASSLDGPSYEQYF	TRBV5-1	TRBJ2-7	14
CASSIDRGQGNQPQHF	TRBV19	TRBJ1-5	16